Listed below are T cell receptor beta chains from one sample, sequenced in a study of blood T cells in healthy people across ages. TCRdb re-called the 5' RACE reads with MiXCR, one entry per CDR3 protein. Of fewer than 2 million distinct CDR3 sequences in the sample, approximately 40% were seen once. Sample: blood. Source of these receptors: a human donor in good health. CDR3s include the opening cysteine and the closing phenylalanine or tryptophan.

cdr3_aa | v_call
CSVKGNEQFF | TRBV20-1
CASSSPKVGSYNEQFF | TRBV7-9
CASSPDPEGGSGELFF | TRBV5-5
CASSLGGQAGQPQHF | TRBV7-2
CASSRRLGEGEKLFF | TRBV7-2
CASSEGSGAHNEQFF | TRBV6-1
CASSQASGDLNEQFF | TRBV3-1
CAISDEGSDYGYTF | TRBV10-3
CASSVGEHEQYF | TRBV9
CAISVSGGAETQYF | TRBV10-3
CASSQGTGATNNYGYTF | TRBV4-3
CASSAIQGTEAFF | TRBV7-2
CSASPNNEQFF | TRBV20-1
CASSQEKNGVAWGTSNQPQHF | TRBV14
CACSPGQTQYF | TRBV7-9
CASSLVVHSSSYEQYF | TRBV5-5
CASSQAESYGYTF | TRBV14
CASSQEPGRGNAYEQYF | TRBV4-2
CASSRTMGTEAFF | TRBV6-2/TRBV6-3
CASSPGQERGYTF | TRBV7-2
CASSLLRGGDTQYF | TRBV7-8
CASSLVVGGPQETQYF | TRBV7-6
CASSSRLADTGELFF | TRBV7-2
CASSEFVSPRVYF | TRBV2
CASHWAGDTFSTDTQYF | TRBV28
CASSLEVTRGYTF | TRBV7-2
CASSLGTAASYGYTF | TRBV13
CASSLGLGFGTHSNQPQHF | TRBV7-8
CASSRDRYEAFF | TRBV18
CASSYGGPVTEAFF | TRBV6-2/TRBV6-3
CASSFPPTAGGYEQYF | TRBV7-2
CASSDTGSWTEAFF | TRBV6-2/TRBV6-3
CASSHKQGYHGYTF | TRBV12-3/TRBV12-4
CACSLRGGTFEQYF | TRBV28
CASTWGTGSYGYTF | TRBV7-8
CASSGIKTGGQGAYNEQFF | TRBV2
CASSEGTGHYEQYF | TRBV5-1
CASSLFPSPLHF | TRBV12-3/TRBV12-4
CASTGYSGNTIYF | TRBV12-3/TRBV12-4
CASSYEVEGYTF | TRBV5-1
CASSVGDRAMETQYF | TRBV9
CATSDYRTGGCNVQFF | TRBV24-1
CASSWTSGAGEQYF | TRBV7-3
CASSELRGGTYEQYF | TRBV2
CSATGGATNQPQHF | TRBV20-1
CASSSGGSGPDTQYF | TRBV13
CASRPRGSYNSPLHF | TRBV28
CASSNMGQRSAEAFF | TRBV21-1
CASSLALGGAYGYTF | TRBV5-1
CSVVNPTSSTNEKLFF | TRBV29-1
CASRLGFDKNIQYF | TRBV6-1
CASSNGIKQETQYF | TRBV5-1
CASSQGSGGQETQYF | TRBV4-3
CASSQESEGRETQYF | TRBV4-2
CASSRNNQPQHF | TRBV18
CTSSPREEYGYTF | TRBV6-5
CSALSPRGGNEQFF | TRBV20-1
CSARDTGGGEKLFF | TRBV20-1